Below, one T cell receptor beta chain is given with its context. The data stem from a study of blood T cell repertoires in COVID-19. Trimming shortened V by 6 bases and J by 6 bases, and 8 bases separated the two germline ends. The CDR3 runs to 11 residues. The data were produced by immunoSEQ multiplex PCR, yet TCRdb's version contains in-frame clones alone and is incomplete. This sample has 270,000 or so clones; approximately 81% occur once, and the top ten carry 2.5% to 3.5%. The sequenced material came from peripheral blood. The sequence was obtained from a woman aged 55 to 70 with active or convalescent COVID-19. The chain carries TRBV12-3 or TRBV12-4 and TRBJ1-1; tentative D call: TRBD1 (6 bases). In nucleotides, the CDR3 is TGTGCCAGCAGGACAGGTTCTGAAGCTTTCTTT. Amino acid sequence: CASRTGSEAFF.